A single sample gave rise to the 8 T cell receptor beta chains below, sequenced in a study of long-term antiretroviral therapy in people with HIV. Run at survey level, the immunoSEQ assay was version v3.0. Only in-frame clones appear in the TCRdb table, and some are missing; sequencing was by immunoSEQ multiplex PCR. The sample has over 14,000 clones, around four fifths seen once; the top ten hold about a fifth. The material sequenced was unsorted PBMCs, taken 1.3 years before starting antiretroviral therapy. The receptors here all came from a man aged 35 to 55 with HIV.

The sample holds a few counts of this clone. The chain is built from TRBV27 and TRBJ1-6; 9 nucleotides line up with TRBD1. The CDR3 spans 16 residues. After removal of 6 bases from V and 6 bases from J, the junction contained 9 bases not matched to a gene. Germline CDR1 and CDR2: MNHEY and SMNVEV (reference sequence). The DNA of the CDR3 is TGTGCCAGCAGGGACCGGGACAGGGTACCTAATTCACCCCTCCACTTT. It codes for CASRDRDRVPNSPLHF.

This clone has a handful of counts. The CDR3 here is CASSPLTGLSYNEQFF. CDR3 sequence (DNA): TGTGCCAGCAGCCCCTTGACAGGGCTTTCCTACAATGAGCAGTTCTTC. The chain employs TRBV7-3 and TRBJ2-1, with TRBD1 matching over 7 bases. The V and J ends lost 5 bases and 1 base, in that order; junction bases with no gene match: 8. CDR3 length equals 16 residues. In germline, CDR1 is SGHTA, CDR2 FQGTGA. The whole variable domain, remainder taken from reference TRBV7-3 and TRBJ2-1, is GAGVSQTPSNKVTEKGKYVELRCDPISGHTALYWYRQSLGQGPEFLIYFQGTGAADDSGLPNDRFFAVRPEGSVSTLKIQRTERGDSAVYLCASSPLTGLSYNEQFFGPGTRLTVL.

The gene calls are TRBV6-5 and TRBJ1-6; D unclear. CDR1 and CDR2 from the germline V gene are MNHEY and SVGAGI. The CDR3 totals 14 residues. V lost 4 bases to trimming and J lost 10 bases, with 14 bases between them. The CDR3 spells CASSSREIGSPLHF. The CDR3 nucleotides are TGTGCCAGCAGTTCTCGCGAAATCGGATCACCCCTCCACTTT.

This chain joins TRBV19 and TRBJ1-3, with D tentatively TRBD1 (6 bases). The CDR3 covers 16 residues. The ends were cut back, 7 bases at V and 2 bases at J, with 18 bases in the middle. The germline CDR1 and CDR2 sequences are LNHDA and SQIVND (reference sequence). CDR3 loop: CASIRSQGGPGNTIYF. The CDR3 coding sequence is TGTGCCAGTATCAGATCACAGGGAGGCCCTGGAAACACCATATATTTT.

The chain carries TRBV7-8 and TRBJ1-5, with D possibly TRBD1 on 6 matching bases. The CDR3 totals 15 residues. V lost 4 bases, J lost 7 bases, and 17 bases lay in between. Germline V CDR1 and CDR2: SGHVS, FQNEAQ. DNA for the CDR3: TGTGCCAGCAGCTCCAACAGGGATTTTAGCCAGCCCCAGCATTTT. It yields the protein CASSSNRDFSQPQHF.

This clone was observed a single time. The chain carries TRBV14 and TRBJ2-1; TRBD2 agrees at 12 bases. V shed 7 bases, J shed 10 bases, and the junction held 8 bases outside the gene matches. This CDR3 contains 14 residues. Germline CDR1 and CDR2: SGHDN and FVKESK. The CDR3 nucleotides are TGTGCCAGCACCCGACTAGCGGGGGATGGGGAGCAGTTCTTC. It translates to CASTRLAGDGEQFF.

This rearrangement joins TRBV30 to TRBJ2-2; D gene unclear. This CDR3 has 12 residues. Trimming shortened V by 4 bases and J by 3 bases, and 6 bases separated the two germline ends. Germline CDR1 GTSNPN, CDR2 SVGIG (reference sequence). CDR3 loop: CAWKADTGELFF. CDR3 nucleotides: TGTGCCTGGAAGGCTGACACCGGGGAGCTGTTTTTT.

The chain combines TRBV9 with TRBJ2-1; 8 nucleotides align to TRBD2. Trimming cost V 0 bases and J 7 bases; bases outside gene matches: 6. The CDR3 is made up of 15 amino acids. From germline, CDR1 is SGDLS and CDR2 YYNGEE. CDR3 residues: CASSVAPGGANEQFF. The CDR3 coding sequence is TGTGCCAGCAGCGTAGCCCCCGGGGGGGCTAATGAGCAGTTCTTC.